What follows are 15 T cell receptor beta chains derived from one specimen sequenced in a study of cytomegalovirus exposure and HLA in healthy donors. Researchers ran the PCR with 60 Vbeta and 13 Jbeta primers. TCRdb keeps only in-frame clones here, not all; method: immunoSEQ multiplex PCR. This table holds 100,000 to 150,000 clones, over 65% found once. Sequencing was carried out using PBMCs. Receptors were obtained from a man aged 30 to 45 in good health and CMV-seropositive.

The gene calls are TRBV29-1 and TRBJ2-7, with 7 positions matching TRBD2. The CDR3 contains 12 residues. V was pared by 7 bases and J by 6 bases, with 9 bases of the junction left unmatched. Germline loops: CDR1 SQVTM, CDR2 ANQGSEA. CDR3 DNA sequence: TGCAGCGCCCTTAGACTAGCTGGCGAGCAGTACTTC. Translated, it gives CSALRLAGEQYF.

This clone was detected a few times. CDR3 nucleotide sequence: TGCAGCGTTGAAACGGGCACTGAAGCTTTCTTT. Its translation: CSVETGTEAFF. The chain carries TRBV29-1 and TRBJ1-1; D remains unclear. Looked up from germline, CDR1 is SQVTM and CDR2 is ANQGSEA. V was trimmed by 2 bases and J by 4 bases, leaving 5 bases between them. The CDR3 spans 11 residues.

The J gene is TRBJ1-2, the V gene TRBV29-1; TRBD1 might be the D (6 bases). With 2 bases removed from V and 8 bases from J, the gap between germline ends came to 9 bases. Germline V gene sequence: CDR1 SQVTM, CDR2 ANQGSEA. The CDR3 is 11 residues long. CDR3 residues: CSVEKGEGYTF. The CDR3 DNA sequence: TGCAGCGTTGAAAAGGGGGAAGGCTACACCTTC.

The chain combines TRBV27 with TRBJ1-5; TRBD1 is a possible D gene (6 bases). This CDR3 has 18 amino acids. The V and J ends lost 2 bases and 0 bases respectively, with 17 bases between them. Germline loops: CDR1 MNHEY, CDR2 SMNVEV (reference sequence). The DNA of the CDR3 is TGTGCCAGCAGTTTAGACGGGACAACTGCCTATAGCAATCAGCCCCAGCATTTT. Residues: CASSLDGTTAYSNQPQHF.

The chain combines TRBV5-4 with TRBJ1-1; 8 bases align to TRBD1. The CDR3 is 12 amino acids. The trim removed 0 bases at V and 12 bases at J, leaving 4 bases unmatched. Germline V gene sequence: CDR1 SGHNT, CDR2 YYREEE (reference sequence). The CDR3 spells CASSLGTGKSFF. The CDR3 nucleotides read TGTGCCAGCAGCTTGGGGACAGGGAAATCTTTCTTT.

This chain connects TRBV7-3 to TRBJ2-6; 8 bases are shared with TRBD1. V shed 1 base and J 3 bases; nucleotides not matched to a gene: 8. The CDR3 contains 18 residues. The germline CDR1 and CDR2 sequences are SGHTA and FQGTGA. The CDR3 sequence: CASSLRGTGNYGANVLTF. CDR3 sequence (DNA): TGTGCCAGCAGCTTAAGAGGGACAGGCAATTATGGGGCCAACGTCCTGACTTTC. The whole variable domain, filled in from reference TRBV7-3 and TRBJ2-6, reads GAGVSQTPSNKVTEKGKYVELRCDPISGHTALYWYRQSLGQGPEFLIYFQGTGAADDSGLPNDRFFAVRPEGSVSTLKIQRTERGDSAVYLCASSLRGTGNYGANVLTFGAGSRLTVL.

Worth noting for this clone: Other DNA sequences within the sample encode an identical CDR3. The chain recombines TRBV15 with TRBJ2-3; D unresolved. Trimming removed 3 bases from V and 8 bases from J, with 9 bases in between. Germline V gives CDR1 LNHNV, CDR2 YYDKDF (reference sequence). The CDR3 is 12 amino acids. The CDR3 nucleotides are TGTGCCACCAGCAGGGTGTCGGGTACGCAGTATTTT. This sequence encodes CATSRVSGTQYF.

This clone was observed a few times. The genes are TRBV6-5 and TRBJ1-5; D gene ambiguous. CDR1 is MNHEY and CDR2 is SVGAGI in the germline V gene. V lost 5 bases to trimming and J lost 7 bases, with 15 bases between them. CDR3 length: 14 residues. The CDR3 spells CASSPARAYQPQHF. The DNA for the CDR3 is TGTGCCAGCAGTCCCGCGAGGGCCTACCAGCCCCAGCATTTT.

The chain uses TRBV28 and TRBJ1-2; D gene uncertain. This CDR3 region has 12 residues. Trimming removed 8 bases from V and 8 bases from J, with 15 bases in between. In germline, CDR1 is MDHEN, CDR2 SYDVKM. The CDR3: CASGREGGGYTF. Here the CDR3 DNA reads TGTGCCAGCGGCCGCGAAGGAGGGGGCTACACCTTC.

Worth noting for this clone: One end of the junction varies from germline; a read error may be responsible. The chain uses TRBV11-2 and TRBJ1-2; possibly TRBD1 for D (6 bases). This CDR3 is 11 amino acids long. In germline, CDR1 is SGHAT, CDR2 FQNNGV. CDR3 protein: CASSAYRVDAF. As DNA, the CDR3 is TGTGCCAGCAGCGCTTACAGGGTAGACGCCTTC. Full variable domain (missing parts from reference TRBV11-2 and TRBJ1-2): EAGVAQSPRYKIIEKRQSVAFWCNPISGHATLYWYQQILGQGPKLLIQFQNNGVVDDSQLPKDRFSAERLKGVDSTLKIQPAKLEDSAVYLCASSAYRVDAFGSGTRLTVV.

The chain employs TRBV25-1 and TRBJ2-3, with D possibly matching TRBD1 (6 bases). Trimming took 3 bases from V and 2 from J, leaving 18 bases between them. From germline, CDR1 is MGHDK and CDR2 SYGVNS. The CDR3 contains 17 residues. The CDR3 spells CASSDSRQAINTDTQYF. The CDR3 DNA reads TGTGCCAGCAGTGACTCGCGACAGGCGATTAACACAGATACGCAGTATTTT.

The rearrangement links TRBV27 to TRBJ1-1; D perhaps matches TRBD1 (5 bases). V lost 0 bases and J 7 bases, leaving 18 bases between the germline ends. The CDR3 runs to 16 residues. The germline V gene has CDR1 MNHEY and CDR2 SMNVEV (reference sequence). CDR3 sequence reads: CASSLSGGVFLGEAFF. As DNA, the CDR3 is TGTGCCAGCAGTTTATCTGGGGGGGTTTTTCTAGGTGAAGCTTTCTTT.

This chain's CDR3 is CASSPRTGGNEKLFF. In nucleotides, the CDR3 is TGTGCCAGCAGCCCGCGGACAGGGGGAAATGAAAAACTGTTTTTT. V and J are TRBV7-9 and TRBJ1-4; 10 nucleotides agree with TRBD1. The CDR3 runs to 15 residues. The germline CDR1 and CDR2 sequences are SEHNR and FQNEAQ (reference sequence). J lost 5 bases, V lost 5 bases, and 5 bases had no gene match. Variable domain in full (rest from reference TRBV7-9 and TRBJ1-4): DTGVSQNPRHKITKRGQNVTFRCDPISEHNRLYWYRQTLGQGPEFLTYFQNEAQLEKSRLLSDRFSAERPKGSFSTLEIQRTEQGDSAMYLCASSPRTGGNEKLFFGSGTQLSVL.

V and J are TRBV11-2 and TRBJ1-5; TRBD1 might be the D (6 bases). Germline-derived CDR1 and CDR2 are SGHAT and FQNNGV. V was trimmed by 3 bases and J by 5 bases, leaving 14 bases between them. The CDR3 is made up of 15 amino acids. CDR3 region: CASSLGQGPYQPQHF. The CDR3 DNA follows: TGTGCCAGCAGCTTGGGCCAGGGGCCATATCAGCCCCAGCATTTT.

A single count supports this clone. V usage is TRBV6-5 and J usage is TRBJ1-5; no definite D call. The germline CDR1 and CDR2 sequences are MNHEY and SVGAGI. The CDR3 runs to 13 residues. V was cut by 5 bases and J by 6 bases, with 11 bases left in between. The CDR3 DNA reads TGTGCCAGCAGTGCGGGTGATCTTCAGCCCCAGCATTTT. Translated: CASSAGDLQPQHF.